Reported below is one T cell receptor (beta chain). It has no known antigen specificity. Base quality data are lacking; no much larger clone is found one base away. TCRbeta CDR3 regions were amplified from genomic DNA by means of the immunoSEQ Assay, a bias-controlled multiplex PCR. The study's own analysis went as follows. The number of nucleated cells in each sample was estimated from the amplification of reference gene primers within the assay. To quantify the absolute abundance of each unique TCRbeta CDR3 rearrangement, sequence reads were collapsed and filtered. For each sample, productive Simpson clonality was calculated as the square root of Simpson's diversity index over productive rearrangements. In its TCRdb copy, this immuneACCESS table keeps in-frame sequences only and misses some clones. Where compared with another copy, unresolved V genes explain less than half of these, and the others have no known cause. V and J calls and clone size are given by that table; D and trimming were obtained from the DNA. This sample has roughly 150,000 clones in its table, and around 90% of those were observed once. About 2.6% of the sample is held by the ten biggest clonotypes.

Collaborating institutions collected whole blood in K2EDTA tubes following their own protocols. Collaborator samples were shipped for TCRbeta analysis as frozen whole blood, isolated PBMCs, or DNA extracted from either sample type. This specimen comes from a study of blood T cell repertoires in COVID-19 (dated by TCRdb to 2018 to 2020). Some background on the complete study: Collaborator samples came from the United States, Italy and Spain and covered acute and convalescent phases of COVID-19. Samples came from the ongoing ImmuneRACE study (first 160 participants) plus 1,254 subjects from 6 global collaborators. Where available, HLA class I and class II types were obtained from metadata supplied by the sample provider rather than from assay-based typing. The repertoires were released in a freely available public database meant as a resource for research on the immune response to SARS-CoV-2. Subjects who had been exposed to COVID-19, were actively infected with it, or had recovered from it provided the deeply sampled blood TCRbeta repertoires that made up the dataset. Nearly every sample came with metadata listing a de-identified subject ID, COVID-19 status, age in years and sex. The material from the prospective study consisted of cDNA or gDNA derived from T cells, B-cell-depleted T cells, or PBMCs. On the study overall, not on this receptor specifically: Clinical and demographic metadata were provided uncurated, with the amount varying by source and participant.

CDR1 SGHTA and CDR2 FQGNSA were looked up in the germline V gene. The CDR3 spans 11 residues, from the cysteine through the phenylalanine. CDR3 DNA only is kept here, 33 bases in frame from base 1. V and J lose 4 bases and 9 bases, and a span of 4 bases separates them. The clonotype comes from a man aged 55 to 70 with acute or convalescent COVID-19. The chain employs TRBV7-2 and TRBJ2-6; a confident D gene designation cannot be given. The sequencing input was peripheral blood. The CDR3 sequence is CASSSLNVLTF. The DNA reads TGTGCCAGCAGCTCTCTCAACGTCCTGACTTTC.